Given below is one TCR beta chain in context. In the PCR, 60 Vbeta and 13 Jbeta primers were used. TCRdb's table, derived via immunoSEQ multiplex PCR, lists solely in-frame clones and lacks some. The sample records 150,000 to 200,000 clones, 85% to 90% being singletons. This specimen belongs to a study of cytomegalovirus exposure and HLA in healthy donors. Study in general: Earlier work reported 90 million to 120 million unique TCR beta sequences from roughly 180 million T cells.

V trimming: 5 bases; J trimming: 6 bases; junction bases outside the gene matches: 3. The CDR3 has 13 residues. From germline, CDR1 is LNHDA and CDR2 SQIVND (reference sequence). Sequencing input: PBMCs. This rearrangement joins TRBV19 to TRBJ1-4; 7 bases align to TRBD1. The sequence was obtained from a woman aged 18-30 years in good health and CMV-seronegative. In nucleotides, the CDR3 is TGTGCCAGTAGTCCGGGGACAGATGAAAAACTGTTTTTT. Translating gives CASSPGTDEKLFF.